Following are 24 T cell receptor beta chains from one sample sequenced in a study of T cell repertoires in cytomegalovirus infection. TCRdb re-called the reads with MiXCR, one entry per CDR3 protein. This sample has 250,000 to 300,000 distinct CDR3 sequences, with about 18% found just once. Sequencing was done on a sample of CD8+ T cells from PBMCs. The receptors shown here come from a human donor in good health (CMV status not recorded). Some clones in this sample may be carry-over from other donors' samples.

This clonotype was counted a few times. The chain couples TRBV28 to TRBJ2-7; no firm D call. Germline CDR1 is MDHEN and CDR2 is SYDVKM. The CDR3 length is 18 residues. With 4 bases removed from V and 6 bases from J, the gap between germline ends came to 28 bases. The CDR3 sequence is CASSSFNLPRMTLGEQYF. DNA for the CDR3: TGTGCCAGCAGTTCCTTCAACCTCCCCAGGATGACATTGGGCGAGCAGTACTTC.

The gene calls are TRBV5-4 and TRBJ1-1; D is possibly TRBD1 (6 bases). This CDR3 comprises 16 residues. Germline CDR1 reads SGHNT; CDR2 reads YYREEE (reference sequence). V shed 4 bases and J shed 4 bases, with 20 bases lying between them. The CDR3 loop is CASSGVSGAGGTEAFF. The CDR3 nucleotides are TGTGCCAGCAGCGGAGTGTCAGGGGCCGGGGGCACTGAAGCTTTCTTT.

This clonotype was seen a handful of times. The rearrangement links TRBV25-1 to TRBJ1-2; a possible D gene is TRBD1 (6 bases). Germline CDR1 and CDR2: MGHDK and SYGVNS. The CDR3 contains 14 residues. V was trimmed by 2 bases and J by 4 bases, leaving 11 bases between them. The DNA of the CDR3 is TGTGCCAGCAGTGAACCAGGGGACCCCTATGGCTACACCTTC. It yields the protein CASSEPGDPYGYTF.

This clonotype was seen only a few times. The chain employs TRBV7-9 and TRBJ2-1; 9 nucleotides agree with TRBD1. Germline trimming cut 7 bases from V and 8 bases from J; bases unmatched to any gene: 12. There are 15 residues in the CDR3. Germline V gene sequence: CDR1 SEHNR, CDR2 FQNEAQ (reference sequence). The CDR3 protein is CASTRRDRAIYEQFF. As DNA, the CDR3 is TGTGCCAGCACCCGCCGGGACAGGGCCATTTATGAGCAGTTCTTC.

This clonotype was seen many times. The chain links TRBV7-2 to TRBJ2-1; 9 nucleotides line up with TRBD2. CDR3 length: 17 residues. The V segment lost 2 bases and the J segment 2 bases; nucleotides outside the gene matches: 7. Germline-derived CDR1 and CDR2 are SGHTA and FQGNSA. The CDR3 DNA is TGTGCCAGCAGCTTAATCCATAGCGGGGGAGCCTACAATGAGCAGTTCTTC. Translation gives CASSLIHSGGAYNEQFF.

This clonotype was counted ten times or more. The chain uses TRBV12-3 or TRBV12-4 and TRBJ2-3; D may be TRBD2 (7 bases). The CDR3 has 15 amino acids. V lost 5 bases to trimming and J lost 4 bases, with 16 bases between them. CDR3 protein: CASSPVGGQSDTQYF. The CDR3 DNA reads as TGTGCCAGCAGTCCCGTGGGGGGGCAGTCAGATACGCAGTATTTT.

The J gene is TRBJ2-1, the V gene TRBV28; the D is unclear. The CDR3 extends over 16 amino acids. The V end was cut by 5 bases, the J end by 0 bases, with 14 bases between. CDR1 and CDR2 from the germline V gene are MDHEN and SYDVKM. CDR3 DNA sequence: TGTGCCAGCAGTCCGCGCGGCGCAGCCTCCTACAATGAGCAGTTCTTC. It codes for CASSPRGAASYNEQFF. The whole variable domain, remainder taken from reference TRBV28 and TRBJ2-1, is DVKVTQSSRYLVKRTGEKVFLECVQDMDHENMFWYRQDPGLGLRLIYFSYDVKMKEKGDIPEGYSVSREKKERFSLILESASTNQTSMYLCASSPRGAASYNEQFFGPGTRLTVL.

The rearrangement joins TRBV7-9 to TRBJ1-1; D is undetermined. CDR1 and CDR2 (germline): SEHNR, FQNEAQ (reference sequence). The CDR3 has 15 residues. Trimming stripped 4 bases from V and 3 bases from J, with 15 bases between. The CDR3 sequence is CASSSLDTPDTEAFF. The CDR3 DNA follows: TGTGCCAGCAGCTCCCTGGATACTCCTGACACTGAAGCTTTCTTT.

The CDR3 DNA is TGTGCCAGCAGCCAAGTAGGGCAGTCCTACGAGCAGTACTTC. As protein: CASSQVGQSYEQYF. The genes are TRBV14 and TRBJ2-7; D gene unclear. This CDR3 spans 14 amino acids. Germline assignment: CDR1 SGHDN and CDR2 FVKESK. Between the trimmed V and J ends, which lost 1 base and 1 base, there was a span of 8 bases.

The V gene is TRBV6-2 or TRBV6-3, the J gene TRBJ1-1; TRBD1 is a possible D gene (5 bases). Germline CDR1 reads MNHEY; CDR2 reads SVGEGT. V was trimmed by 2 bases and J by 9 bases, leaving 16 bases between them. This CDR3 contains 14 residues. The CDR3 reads CASSYETETLQAFF. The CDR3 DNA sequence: TGTGCCAGCAGTTACGAGACAGAGACACTTCAAGCTTTCTTT.

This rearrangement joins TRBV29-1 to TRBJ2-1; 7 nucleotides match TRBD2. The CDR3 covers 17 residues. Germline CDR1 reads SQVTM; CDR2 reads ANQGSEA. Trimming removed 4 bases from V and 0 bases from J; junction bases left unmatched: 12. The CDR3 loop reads CSVVLGGGTSSYNEQFF. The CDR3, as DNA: TGCAGCGTTGTTCTTGGGGGGGGAACAAGCTCCTACAATGAGCAGTTCTTC.

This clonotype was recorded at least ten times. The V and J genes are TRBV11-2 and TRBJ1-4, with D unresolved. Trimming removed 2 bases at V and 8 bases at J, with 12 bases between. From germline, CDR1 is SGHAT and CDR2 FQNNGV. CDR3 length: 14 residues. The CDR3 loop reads CASSLSMGGEKLFF. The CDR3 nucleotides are TGTGCCAGCAGCTTATCAATGGGTGGAGAAAAACTGTTTTTT.

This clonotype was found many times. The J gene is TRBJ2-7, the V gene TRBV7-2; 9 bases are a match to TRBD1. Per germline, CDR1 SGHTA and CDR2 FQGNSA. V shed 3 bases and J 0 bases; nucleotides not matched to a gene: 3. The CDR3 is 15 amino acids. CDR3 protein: CASSFGTGSSYEQYF. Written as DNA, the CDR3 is TGTGCCAGCAGCTTTGGGACAGGGAGCTCCTACGAGCAGTACTTC.

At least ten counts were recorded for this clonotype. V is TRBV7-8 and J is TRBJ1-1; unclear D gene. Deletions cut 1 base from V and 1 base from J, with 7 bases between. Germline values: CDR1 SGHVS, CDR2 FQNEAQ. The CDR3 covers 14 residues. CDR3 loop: CASSLGRENTEAFF. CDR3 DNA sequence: TGTGCCAGCAGCTTAGGAAGGGAGAACACTGAAGCTTTCTTT.

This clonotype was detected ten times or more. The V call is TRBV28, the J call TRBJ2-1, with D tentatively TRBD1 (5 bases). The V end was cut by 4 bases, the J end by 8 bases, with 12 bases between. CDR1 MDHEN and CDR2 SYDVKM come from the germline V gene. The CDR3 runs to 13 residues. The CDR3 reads CASSSGHNHEQFF. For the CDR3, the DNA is TGTGCCAGCAGTTCCGGACATAACCATGAGCAGTTCTTC.

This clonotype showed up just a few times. This chain's CDR3 is CASRLRRGGSEQYF. The CDR3 nucleotides are TGTGCCAGCAGGCTTCGGAGGGGGGGCTCCGAGCAGTACTTC. The rearrangement joins TRBV28 to TRBJ2-7; tentatively, D is TRBD2 (7 bases). V gave up 6 bases and J gave up 6 bases, with 18 bases separating them. This CDR3 has 14 residues. Germline V gives CDR1 MDHEN, CDR2 SYDVKM. The full variable domain, in which reference TRBV28 and TRBJ2-7 provide the parts outside the CDR3, is DVKVTQSSRYLVKRTGEKVFLECVQDMDHENMFWYRQDPGLGLRLIYFSYDVKMKEKGDIPEGYSVSREKKERFSLILESASTNQTSMYLCASRLRRGGSEQYFGPGTRLTVT.

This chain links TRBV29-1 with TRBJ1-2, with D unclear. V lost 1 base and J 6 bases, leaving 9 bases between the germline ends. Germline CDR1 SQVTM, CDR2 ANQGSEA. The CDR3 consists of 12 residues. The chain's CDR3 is CSVEGPGNGYTF. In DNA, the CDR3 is TGCAGCGTTGAAGGTCCCGGGAATGGCTACACCTTC.

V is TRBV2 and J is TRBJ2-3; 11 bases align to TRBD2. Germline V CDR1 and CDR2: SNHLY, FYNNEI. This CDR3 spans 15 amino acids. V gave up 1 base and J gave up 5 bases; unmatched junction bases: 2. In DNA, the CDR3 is TGTGCCAGCAGTGAAGGGACTAGCGGGCTAGATACGCAGTATTTT. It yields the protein CASSEGTSGLDTQYF.

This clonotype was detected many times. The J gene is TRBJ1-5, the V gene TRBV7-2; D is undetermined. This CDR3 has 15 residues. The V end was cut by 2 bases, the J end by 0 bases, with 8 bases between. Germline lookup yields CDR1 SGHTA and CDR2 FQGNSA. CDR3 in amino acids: CASSLWGNSNQPQHF. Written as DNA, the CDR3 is TGTGCCAGCAGCTTATGGGGTAATAGCAATCAGCCCCAGCATTTT.

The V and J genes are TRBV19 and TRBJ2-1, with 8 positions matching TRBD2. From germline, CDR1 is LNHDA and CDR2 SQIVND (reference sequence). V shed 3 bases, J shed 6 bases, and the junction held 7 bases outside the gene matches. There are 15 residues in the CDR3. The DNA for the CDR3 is TGTGCCAGTAGTATCGGGGGGGCTTACCTCAATGAGCAGTTCTTC. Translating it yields CASSIGGAYLNEQFF.

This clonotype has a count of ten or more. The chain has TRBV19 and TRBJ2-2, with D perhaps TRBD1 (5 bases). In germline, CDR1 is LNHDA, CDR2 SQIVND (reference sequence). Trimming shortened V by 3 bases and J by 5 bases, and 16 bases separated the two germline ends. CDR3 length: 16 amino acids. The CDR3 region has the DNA TGTGCCAGTAGTATCGACTCGTCAAGGGGAACCGGGGAGCTGTTTTTT. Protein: CASSIDSSRGTGELFF.

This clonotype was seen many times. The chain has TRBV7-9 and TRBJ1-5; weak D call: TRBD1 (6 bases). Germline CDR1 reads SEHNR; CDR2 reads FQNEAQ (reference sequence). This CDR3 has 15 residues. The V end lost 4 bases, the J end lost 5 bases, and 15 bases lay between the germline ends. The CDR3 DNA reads TGTGCCAGCAGCTCGGGAACAGGGTTTTATCAGCCCCAGCATTTT. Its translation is CASSSGTGFYQPQHF.

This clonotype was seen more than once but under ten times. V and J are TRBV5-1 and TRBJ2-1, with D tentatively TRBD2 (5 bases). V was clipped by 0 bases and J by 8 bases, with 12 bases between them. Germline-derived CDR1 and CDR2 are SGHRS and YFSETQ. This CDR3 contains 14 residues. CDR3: CASSLAISADEQFF. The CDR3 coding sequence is TGCGCCAGCAGCTTGGCCATTAGCGCTGATGAGCAGTTCTTC.

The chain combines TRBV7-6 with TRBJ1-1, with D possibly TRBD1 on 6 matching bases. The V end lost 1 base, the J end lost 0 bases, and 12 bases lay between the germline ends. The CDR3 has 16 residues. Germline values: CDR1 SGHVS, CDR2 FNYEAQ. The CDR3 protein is CASSLEGGGMNTEAFF. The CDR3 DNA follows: TGTGCCAGCAGCTTAGAGGGGGGGGGCATGAACACTGAAGCTTTCTTT. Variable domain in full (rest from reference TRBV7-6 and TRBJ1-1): GAGVSQSPRYKVTKRGQDVALRCDPISGHVSLYWYRQALGQGPEFLTYFNYEAQQDKSGLPNDRFSAERPEGSISTLTIQRTEQRDSAMYRCASSLEGGGMNTEAFFGQGTRLTVV.